This record looks at one T cell receptor beta chain sequence and its context. This record belongs to a study of blood T cell repertoires in COVID-19. On the study more broadly: Samples came from the United States, Italy and Spain, spanning acute and convalescent COVID-19.

Per the authors' pipeline: Nucleated cell counts were estimated from reference gene primer amplification. TCRdb's copy holds only in-frame clones and misses some; the assay was immunoSEQ multiplex PCR. V, J and clone size are those of that table, while D and trimming were read from the DNA. There are approximately 70,000 clones in the sample; 70% to 90% occur only once, and around 3.5% lies in the top ten. Followed over time, Seattle patients had been enrolled while infection was active. The receptor comes from a woman aged 50 to 60 with COVID-19, enrolled during active disease. The source material was peripheral blood.

Here the CDR3 reads CASSGHLRIGELFF. The CDR3 DNA follows: TGTGCCAGCAGCGGACACCTGAGAATCGGGGAGCTGTTTTTT. The rearrangement links TRBV3-1 (or the pseudogene TRBV3-2) to TRBJ2-2; a weak D match, TRBD1 (5 bases). The CDR3 loop spans 14 amino acids. The germline CDR1 and CDR2 sequences are LGHDT and YNNKEL (reference sequence). Trimming pared 5 bases from V and 7 bases from J, leaving 14 bases between.